The 20 T cell receptor beta chains below come from one sample, sequenced in a study of T cells after yellow fever vaccination. TCRdb called the 5' RACE reads again in MiXCR, with one record for every CDR3 protein. The profile shows approximately 150,000 distinct CDR3 sequences, around 8.5% of them singletons. Sample: CD8+ T cells sorted from PBMCs, taken 45 days after the yellow fever booster vaccination. The receptor set was obtained from a man aged 18 to 29 who received the YFV17D yellow fever vaccine.

This clonotype was detected only a few times. The J gene is TRBJ2-2, the V gene TRBV2, with D unresolved. In germline, CDR1 is SNHLY, CDR2 FYNNEI. The CDR3 extends over 14 amino acids. The V end was cut by 7 bases, the J end by 5 bases, with 14 bases between. CDR3 in DNA: TGTGCCAGCACTGATCTGTTAGAAACCGGGGAGCTGTTTTTT. The encoded protein is CASTDLLETGELFF.

The chain recombines TRBV4-1 with TRBJ2-7, with no clear D. The V gene's germline CDR1 is MGHRA and CDR2 YSYEKL. With 4 bases removed from V and 3 bases from J, the gap between germline ends came to 10 bases. CDR3 size: 13 residues. Here the CDR3 DNA reads TGCGCCAGCAGCCCACAGTCGGGCTACGAGCAGTACTTC. Translation gives CASSPQSGYEQYF.

This clonotype has ten or more counts. The V call is TRBV6-2 or TRBV6-3, the J call TRBJ2-3; unclear D gene. V was cut by 6 bases and J by 4 bases, with 17 bases left in between. This CDR3 contains 15 residues. Germline lookup yields CDR1 MNHEY and CDR2 SVGEGT. Here the CDR3 DNA reads TGTGCCAGCAGACTTTACGCCAACAGTCCAGATACGCAGTATTTT. Protein: CASRLYANSPDTQYF.

The chain joins TRBV29-1 to TRBJ2-5; D not resolved. The CDR3 has 11 amino acids. Per the germline V gene, CDR1 is SQVTM and CDR2 is ANQGSEA. V was shortened by 3 bases and J by 9 bases, with 11 bases between the two germline ends. In DNA form, the CDR3 reads TGCAGCGTTGACGGTGCTTATGCCCAGTACTTC. Translation: CSVDGAYAQYF.

This clonotype was counted at least ten times. V and J are TRBV28 and TRBJ1-1; D might be TRBD1 (5 bases). The V end was cut by 6 bases, the J end by 4 bases, with 15 bases between. This CDR3 is 14 amino acids long. Germline V gene data show CDR1 as MDHEN and CDR2 as SYDVKM. DNA of the CDR3: TGTGCCAGCAGCCCCGCGGGGGTTGGCACTGAAGCTTTCTTT. It encodes CASSPAGVGTEAFF. Variable domain in full (rest from reference TRBV28 and TRBJ1-1): DVKVTQSSRYLVKRTGEKVFLECVQDMDHENMFWYRQDPGLGLRLIYFSYDVKMKEKGDIPEGYSVSREKKERFSLILESASTNQTSMYLCASSPAGVGTEAFFGQGTRLTVV.

V and J are TRBV28 and TRBJ2-4; D may be TRBD1 (7 bases). CDR1 is MDHEN, CDR2 SYDVKM, per germline. The V end lost 0 bases, the J end lost 3 bases, and 12 bases lay between the germline ends. The CDR3 spans 16 residues. The CDR3 here is CASSLWEGAGKNIQYF. The CDR3 bases are TGTGCCAGCAGTTTATGGGAGGGGGCGGGCAAAAACATTCAGTACTTC.

This clonotype was counted a few times. The genes are TRBV12-3 or TRBV12-4 and TRBJ2-1; D may be TRBD1 (5 bases). The CDR3 loop spans 12 amino acids. V lost 6 bases, J lost 8 bases, and 11 bases lay in between. The CDR3 here is CASRADIHEQFF. DNA for the CDR3: TGTGCCAGCAGGGCGGACATCCATGAGCAGTTCTTC.

The gene calls are TRBV4-3 and TRBJ2-5; 9 nucleotides line up with TRBD2. This CDR3 contains 18 residues. CDR1 is LGHNA and CDR2 is YSLEER in the germline V gene. V lost 0 bases to trimming and J lost 2 bases; unmatched junction nucleotides: 10. CDR3: CASSQEDRAGGLQETQYF. In nucleotides, the CDR3 is TGCGCCAGCAGCCAAGAAGATCGGGCGGGGGGGCTTCAAGAGACCCAGTACTTC.

This sequence joins TRBV7-9 and TRBJ1-2; unclear D gene. The CDR3 runs 15 residues. V was shortened by 1 base and J by 0 bases, with 9 bases between the two germline ends. The V gene's germline CDR1 is SEHNR and CDR2 FQNEAQ (reference sequence). The DNA of the CDR3 is TGTGCCAGCAGCTTAGACGCGAAAACTAACTATGGCTACACCTTC. Protein sequence: CASSLDAKTNYGYTF.

This clonotype showed up just a few times. The gene calls are TRBV7-9 and TRBJ2-1; D unresolved. Deletions cut 5 bases from V and 0 bases from J, with 8 bases between. There are 14 residues in the CDR3. Germline V lookup: CDR1 SEHNR, CDR2 FQNEAQ (reference sequence). The CDR3 DNA reads TGTGCCAGCAGCGACATCCACTCCTACAATGAGCAGTTCTTC. Its translation is CASSDIHSYNEQFF.

This rearrangement joins TRBV21-1 to TRBJ2-1; the table's D call, TRBD2, was not checked against the DNA. TRBV21-1 is a pseudogene. This CDR3 has 13 amino acids. The DNA for the CDR3 is TGTGCCAGCAGGCCCTTCTCATACAATGAGCAGTTCTTC. Amino acids: CASRPFSYNEQFF.

This chain links TRBV5-1 with TRBJ2-1; 9 bases match TRBD1. V dropped 2 bases and J dropped 8; count of bases not matched to a gene: 5. The V gene's germline CDR1 is SGHRS and CDR2 YFSETQ. This CDR3 has 14 amino acids. The CDR3 nucleotides read TGCGCCAGCAGCTTAGGGACAGGGACGGATGAGCAGTTCTTC. Amino acid sequence: CASSLGTGTDEQFF.

This clonotype was detected only a few times. J is TRBJ2-1 and V is TRBV29-1; 8 nucleotides line up with TRBD1. V was clipped by 2 bases and J by 4 bases; unmatched bases: 4. Germline-derived CDR1 and CDR2 are SQVTM and ANQGSEA. This CDR3 has 14 residues. The CDR3, as DNA: TGCAGCGTTGAATTGACAGGGGCTTACAATGAGCAGTTCTTC. Translated, it gives CSVELTGAYNEQFF.

This clonotype was counted many times. The chain recombines TRBV12-3 or TRBV12-4 with TRBJ1-1; the D is unclear. The V gene lost 5 bases and the J gene lost 2 bases, with 6 bases spanning the gap. The CDR3 has 12 amino acids. Written as DNA, the CDR3 is TGTGCCAGCAGTCCCAGTAACACTGAAGCTTTCTTT. It is translated as CASSPSNTEAFF.

The V gene is TRBV7-9, the J gene TRBJ1-4; 7 nucleotides agree with TRBD1. Trimming at V came to 5 bases and at J to 7 bases, leaving 7 bases not matched to a gene. Germline V CDR1 and CDR2: SEHNR, FQNEAQ (reference sequence). CDR3 length equals 14 residues. The CDR3 DNA follows: TGTGCCAGCAGCCCCGAGAACAGGGGTGAAAAACTGTTTTTT. It yields the protein CASSPENRGEKLFF.

V usage is TRBV4-1 and J usage is TRBJ2-7; TRBD1 agrees at 7 bases. Germline trimming cut 3 bases from V and 3 bases from J; bases unmatched to any gene: 8. Per the germline V gene, CDR1 is MGHRA and CDR2 is YSYEKL. The CDR3 runs to 15 residues. The CDR3 region is CASSQDDREHYEQYV. CDR3 nucleotides: TGCGCCAGCAGCCAGGATGACAGGGAACACTACGAGCAGTACGTC.

This chain joins TRBV7-9 and TRBJ2-7; D may correspond to TRBD1 or TRBD2 (5 bases each). V was clipped by 1 base and J by 7 bases, with 17 bases between them. The germline CDR1 and CDR2 sequences are SEHNR and FQNEAQ (reference sequence). This CDR3 is 15 amino acids long. The DNA of the CDR3 is TGTGCCAGCAGCTTAGGGGGGATAGGAGGAGATGAGCAGTACGTC. Protein product: CASSLGGIGGDEQYV.

The V gene is TRBV19, the J gene TRBJ2-1, with 8 bases that match TRBD2. This CDR3 is built from 11 residues. The germline gives CDR1 LNHDA, CDR2 SQIVND (reference sequence). The trim removed 10 bases at V and 9 bases at J, leaving 5 bases unmatched. This CDR3 reads CATSGGGEQFF. The CDR3 DNA sequence: TGTGCCACCTCGGGGGGGGGTGAGCAGTTCTTC.

This rearrangement joins TRBV20-1 to TRBJ2-7, with D uncertain. V was shortened by 0 bases and J by 0 bases, with 12 bases between the two germline ends. CDR3 length equals 15 residues. The germline CDR1 and CDR2 sequences are DFQATT and SNEGSKA (reference sequence). CDR3 sequence (DNA): TGCAGTGCTAGAGATCCCATCAGCCTCTCCTACGAGCAGTACTTC. This sequence encodes CSARDPISLSYEQYF.

This clonotype showed up just a few times. V gene TRBV30 combines with J gene TRBJ1-4; D possibly corresponds to TRBD1 (6 bases). Germline V gene sequence: CDR1 GTSNPN, CDR2 SVGIG (reference sequence). Trimming left V 0 bases short and J 8 bases short, with 13 bases between. The CDR3 runs to 14 residues. CDR3 bases: TGTGCCTGGAGTGTACTTGGGGGCCAGGAAAAACTGTTTTTT. It codes for CAWSVLGGQEKLFF.